A selection of T cell receptor beta chains follows, all from one sample in a study of spatial heterogeneity in lung cancer. TCRdb called the 5' RACE reads again in MiXCR, with one record for every CDR3 protein. The table shows more than 30,000 distinct CDR3 sequences, with approximately 5.2% occurring only once. Specimen: PBMCs, collected at surgery. These receptors came from a female donor with early-stage non-small cell lung cancer. Both conserved end residues are part of each CDR3. Fields, in order: CDR3 length, D gene, J gene, clone size, V gene, CDR3 DNA, CDR3 protein. D genes are given only for firm matches. The size of a clone is reported for some rows only, either as once, few or many, or as a class for expanded clones.

cdr3_length: 13; d_call: TRBD1; j_call: TRBJ1-6; clone_size: -; v_call: TRBV10-3; cdr3_nt: TGTGCCATCAGGGGACAGAATCTATCACCCCTCCACTTT; cdr3_aa: CAIRGQNLSPLHF
cdr3_length: 15; d_call: TRBD2; j_call: TRBJ2-3; clone_size: -; v_call: TRBV27; cdr3_nt: TGTGCCAGCAGTTTACGGGAGCGGGGAACAGATACGCAGTATTTT; cdr3_aa: CASSLRERGTDTQYF
cdr3_length: 13; d_call: -; j_call: TRBJ1-5; clone_size: many; v_call: TRBV5-6; cdr3_nt: TGTGCCAGCAGCCTTAGAAGCAATCAGCCCCAGCATTTT; cdr3_aa: CASSLRSNQPQHF
cdr3_length: 17; d_call: TRBD2; j_call: TRBJ2-5; clone_size: -; v_call: TRBV6-5; cdr3_nt: TGTGCCAGCAGTTACTCTGCCACTAGCGGGGCCCAAGAGACCCAGTACTTC; cdr3_aa: CASSYSATSGAQETQYF
cdr3_length: 14; d_call: -; j_call: TRBJ1-6; clone_size: -; v_call: TRBV5-1; cdr3_nt: TGCGCCAGCAGCCCGCCCGGGGCGCGTTCACCCCTCCACTTT; cdr3_aa: CASSPPGARSPLHF
cdr3_length: 13; d_call: -; j_call: TRBJ2-5; clone_size: many; v_call: TRBV6-6; cdr3_nt: TGTGCCAGCAGTTACGACCCTTTTGGGGACCAGTACTTC; cdr3_aa: CASSYDPFGDQYF
cdr3_length: 16; d_call: TRBD2; j_call: TRBJ2-5; clone_size: many; v_call: TRBV28; cdr3_nt: TGTGCCAGCAGTTCGGGACTAGCGGGGAGGCAAGAGACCCAGTACTTC; cdr3_aa: CASSSGLAGRQETQYF
cdr3_length: 16; d_call: -; j_call: TRBJ2-2; clone_size: -; v_call: TRBV24-1; cdr3_nt: TGTGCCACCAGCCCCAGGGCGACTACTAACACCGGGGAGCTGTTTTTT; cdr3_aa: CATSPRATTNTGELFF
cdr3_length: 16; d_call: -; j_call: TRBJ2-3; clone_size: -; v_call: TRBV11-2; cdr3_nt: TGTGCCAGCAGCTTAGAGTGGACAGGGAGGGCAGATACGCAGTATTTT; cdr3_aa: CASSLEWTGRADTQYF
cdr3_length: 14; d_call: TRBD1; j_call: TRBJ1-2; clone_size: many; v_call: TRBV2; cdr3_nt: TGTGCCAGCAGCGTGGGGACAGGGAGCTATGGCTACACCTTC; cdr3_aa: CASSVGTGSYGYTF
cdr3_length: 14; d_call: -; j_call: TRBJ1-1; clone_size: many; v_call: TRBV5-1; cdr3_nt: TGCGCCAGCAGCTTGAAGGCAGGTGACACTGAAGCTTTCTTT; cdr3_aa: CASSLKAGDTEAFF
cdr3_length: 13; d_call: TRBD1; j_call: TRBJ1-1; clone_size: many; v_call: TRBV5-1; cdr3_nt: TGCGCCAGCAGCTTTAGGACAGGTGGTTACGCTTTCTTT; cdr3_aa: CASSFRTGGYAFF
cdr3_length: 14; d_call: -; j_call: TRBJ1-2; clone_size: many; v_call: TRBV5-5; cdr3_nt: TGTGCCAGCAGGTATCCGGGTCTAAAAGGTGGCTACACCTTC; cdr3_aa: CASRYPGLKGGYTF
cdr3_length: 15; d_call: -; j_call: TRBJ2-3; clone_size: -; v_call: TRBV2; cdr3_nt: TGTGCCAGCAGGGGGGGGGCTAGCGACACAGATACGCAGTATTTT; cdr3_aa: CASRGGASDTDTQYF
cdr3_length: 15; d_call: -; j_call: TRBJ2-5; clone_size: -; v_call: TRBV20-1; cdr3_nt: TGCAGTGCTAGAGATGGCAGGGTTGGTGGGGAGACCCAGTACTTC; cdr3_aa: CSARDGRVGGETQYF
cdr3_length: 18; d_call: -; j_call: TRBJ2-3; clone_size: -; v_call: TRBV13; cdr3_nt: TGTGCCAGCAGCTTAGCGGATCTAGGCGGGCCTAGCACAGATACGCAGTATTTT; cdr3_aa: CASSLADLGGPSTDTQYF
cdr3_length: 15; d_call: -; j_call: TRBJ2-7; clone_size: few; v_call: TRBV4-1; cdr3_nt: TGCGCCAGCAGCCACTTTGATACGGGTTCCTACGAGCAGTACTTC; cdr3_aa: CASSHFDTGSYEQYF
cdr3_length: 15; d_call: TRBD2; j_call: TRBJ2-1; clone_size: many; v_call: TRBV29-1; cdr3_nt: TGCAGCGAGCGATTAGCGGGGGGACCCCACAATGAGCAGTTCTTC; cdr3_aa: CSERLAGGPHNEQFF
cdr3_length: 13; d_call: -; j_call: TRBJ1-1; clone_size: many; v_call: TRBV6-5; cdr3_nt: TGTGCCAGCAGGGTACGAGGGGACACTGAAGCTTTCTTT; cdr3_aa: CASRVRGDTEAFF
cdr3_length: 15; d_call: TRBD1; j_call: TRBJ2-6; clone_size: few; v_call: TRBV19; cdr3_nt: TGTGCCAGTAGTGCTACGGACAGGGTAGCCAACGTCCTGACTTTC; cdr3_aa: CASSATDRVANVLTF
cdr3_length: 14; d_call: -; j_call: TRBJ2-3; clone_size: -; v_call: TRBV18; cdr3_nt: TGTGCCAGCTCACGCGGGTCGCCGACAGATACGCAGTATTTT; cdr3_aa: CASSRGSPTDTQYF
cdr3_length: 18; d_call: TRBD2; j_call: TRBJ2-5; clone_size: many; v_call: TRBV20-1; cdr3_nt: TGCAGTGCTAGAGGAAATAGCGGGGGGCCTCGGTACCAAGAGACCCAGTACTTC; cdr3_aa: CSARGNSGGPRYQETQYF
cdr3_length: 16; d_call: TRBD1; j_call: TRBJ1-5; clone_size: few; v_call: TRBV19; cdr3_nt: TGTGCCAGTAGTATCCTACAGGGGGCGAGCAATCAGCCCCAGCATTTT; cdr3_aa: CASSILQGASNQPQHF
cdr3_length: 16; d_call: -; j_call: TRBJ1-2; clone_size: -; v_call: TRBV3-1; cdr3_nt: TGTGCCAGCAGCCAGCTCGGGGGGCCGATCATTTATGGCTACACCTTC; cdr3_aa: CASSQLGGPIIYGYTF